This is a list of T cell receptor beta chains from one sample in a study of CD8+CD57+ T cells in acquired aplastic anemia. A single record per CDR3 protein comes from TCRdb applying MiXCR to the reads. The repertoire includes fewer than 200,000 distinct CDR3 sequences, 60% to 80% of them detected once, and 35% to 50% sits in the top ten. What was sequenced was sorted CD4+, CD8+, or CD8+CD57+ T cells (not recorded which) from PBMCs. All receptors come from a human donor with aplastic anemia. The CDR3 runs from the conserved cysteine through the conserved F or W. D genes are given only for firm matches. Not every row has a clone size; where given, it reads once, few, many or a size class.

TRBV29-1,TRBD1,TRBJ1-1,-,TGCAGCGTTGAATTCGGGATTGGGGGGGACAGGGGATCCACTGAAGCTTTCTTT,CSVEFGIGGDRGSTEAFF
TRBV7-2,TRBD1,TRBJ1-1,-,TGTGCCAGCAGCACGGACAGGGGAAATGGGGCTTTCTTT,CASSTDRGNGAFF
TRBV4-3,-,TRBJ2-1,-,TGCGCCAGCAGCCTGACTAGTGGGGCCAATGAGCAGTTCTTC,CASSLTSGANEQFF
TRBV12-3/TRBV12-4,-,TRBJ1-5,-,TGTGCCAGCAGATCAACAGGGTGGGGTCAGCCCCAGCATTTT,CASRSTGWGQPQHF
TRBV20-1,TRBD2,TRBJ2-7,-,TGCAGTGCTAGGACGGGGGGGAGCGGTGAGCAGTACTTC,CSARTGGSGEQYF
TRBV25-1,-,TRBJ2-1,-,TGTGCCAGCAGCCCGGCCGGGATCGGTGAGCAGTTCTTC,CASSPAGIGEQFF
TRBV19,TRBD1,TRBJ1-6,-,TGTGCCAGTAGTACTGGGGAGGGGGCGCATCCCCTCCACTTT,CASSTGEGAHPLHF
TRBV7-8,TRBD1,TRBJ2-3,-,TGTGCCAGCAGCTTAATCGATATGGGCAGGGGGAGTGATACGCAGTATTTT,CASSLIDMGRGSDTQYF
TRBV7-2,-,TRBJ1-2,-,TGTGCCAGCATCGTCGGGCAGGCTTCCTATGGCTACACCTTC,CASIVGQASYGYTF
TRBV15,-,TRBJ1-2,-,TGTGCCACCAGATCGCCGGGTTACCAAGGAGAATTC,CATRSPGYQGEF
TRBV9,TRBD2,TRBJ2-1,-,TGTGCCAGCAGCCTAGCGGGAGATGTGCAGTTCTTC,CASSLAGDVQFF
TRBV7-9,TRBD1,TRBJ2-1,-,TGTGCCAGCAGCTTAAGAACAGGGGGTGGTGAGCAGTTCTTC,CASSLRTGGGEQFF
TRBV5-1,TRBD1,TRBJ2-5,-,TGCGCCAGCAGCTCTGACAGGGGAGGAGAGACCCAGTACTTC,CASSSDRGGETQYF
TRBV20-1,-,TRBJ2-1,-,TGCAGTGCCCCAGGGTCGGGACACTCCTACAATGAGCAGTTCTTC,CSAPGSGHSYNEQFF
TRBV7-8,-,TRBJ1-2,-,TGTGCCAGCAGCTTCAAGGGCTATGGCTACACCTTC,CASSFKGYGYTF
TRBV11-3,TRBD1,TRBJ2-7,few,TGTGCCAGCAGCTCCAAGCCGGGACAGCAGAACTACTACGAGCAGTACTTC,CASSSKPGQQNYYEQYF
TRBV7-8,TRBD2,TRBJ2-7,many,TGTGCCAGCAGCTCGGGACTAGCGGTCCCCTACGAGCAGTACTTC,CASSSGLAVPYEQYF
TRBV10-3,TRBD2,TRBJ2-7,-,TGTGCCAGCAGTGGCCACCTGGGGGGGACCTACGAGCAGTACTTC,CASSGHLGGTYEQYF
TRBV24-1,TRBD1,TRBJ2-7,-,TGTGCCACCAGTGGCGACAGGGGGTCCTACGAGCAGTACTTC,CATSGDRGSYEQYF
TRBV10-1,TRBD1,TRBJ1-2,-,TGCGCCAGCAGTTACGACAGGGCCGATGGCTACACCTTC,CASSYDRADGYTF
TRBV15,TRBD2,TRBJ2-3,-,TGTGCCACCAGCAGATCAAGCGGGAGCGACGAGTATTTT,CATSRSSGSDEYF
TRBV10-3,TRBD1,TRBJ1-2,-,TGTGCCATCAGTGACGGCAGGGGGAACTATGGCTACACCTTC,CAISDGRGNYGYTF
TRBV2,-,TRBJ2-1,-,TGTGCCAGCAGTTCTTTACAGGGGCAGTTCTTC,CASSSLQGQFF
TRBV5-1,-,TRBJ2-1,once,TGCGCCAGCACCCCTAGCGAGTACAATGAGCAGTTCTTC,CASTPSEYNEQFF
TRBV2,TRBD2,TRBJ2-2,-,TGTGCCAGCAGTCGCTTTAGGGAGGGAAGCGCCTTCACCGGGGAGCTGTTTTTT,CASSRFREGSAFTGELFF
TRBV5-5,TRBD2,TRBJ2-7,-,TGCGCCAGCAGCTTGTTGCTAGCGGGGGACTACGAGCAGTACTTC,CASSLLLAGDYEQYF
TRBV29-1,-,TRBJ2-7,-,TGCAGCGTTGAATATGGGGGTCCCCTCTACGAGCAGTACTTC,CSVEYGGPLYEQYF
TRBV27,-,TRBJ1-1,few,TGTGCCAGCAGTGCAGGGCCCACTGAAGCTTTCTTT,CASSAGPTEAFF
TRBV7-9,TRBD1,TRBJ1-6,-,TGTGCCAGCAGCTTCTCCGGGACAGGGGGAGATTCACCCCTCCACTTT,CASSFSGTGGDSPLHF
TRBV24-1,-,TRBJ2-3,-,TGTGCCACCAGTGATGCTTGGGATACGCAGTATTTT,CATSDAWDTQYF
TRBV2,-,TRBJ2-5,few,TGTGCCAGCAGGGGGTACCAAGAGACCCAGTACTTC,CASRGYQETQYF
TRBV7-2,-,TRBJ2-7,-,TGTGCCAGCAGCTTTCAGGGGACTTCAGGGGAGCAGTACTTC,CASSFQGTSGEQYF
TRBV4-2,-,TRBJ1-2,-,TGTGCCAGCAGCCAAATTATAGTTGCAGGTCTTCTCGGCTACACCTTC,CASSQIIVAGLLGYTF
TRBV5-4,-,TRBJ1-1,-,TGTGCCAGCAGCGGCGACAGTTTGAACACCGAAGCTTTCTTT,CASSGDSLNTEAFF
TRBV9,-,TRBJ1-2,many,TGTGCCAGCAGCGTATGGGACCCAGGCCTTGGCTACACCTTC,CASSVWDPGLGYTF